Included here is one T cell receptor (beta chain) sequence, with context. CDR3 length: 17 residues. Deletions cut 2 bases from V and 5 bases from J, with 16 bases between. The V gene's germline CDR1 is SGHTA and CDR2 FQGNSA. Only in-frame clones appear in the TCRdb table, and some are missing; sequencing was by immunoSEQ multiplex PCR. Among a few hundred thousand clones listed, roughly 88% were seen once. This entry comes from a study of blood T cell repertoires in COVID-19. Study-level information: T cells, B-cell-depleted T cells, or PBMCs provided the cDNA or gDNA that served as material.

The sequence was obtained from a woman aged 25 to 39 with active or convalescent COVID-19. The chain links TRBV7-2 to TRBJ1-6, with a possible D match to TRBD1 (6 bases). Sequencing was done on a sample of peripheral blood. The CDR3 loop reads CASSLPSTGVNNSPLHF. CDR3 coding DNA: TGTGCCAGCAGCTTACCTTCGACAGGCGTGAATAATTCACCCCTCCACTTT.